The clone carrying this T cell receptor beta chain was detected once. One end of the junction varies from germline; a read error may be responsible. This sample stems from a study of human T cells and chemical hapten exposure. The germline V gene encodes CDR1 SSHAT and CDR2 FNYEAQ (reference sequence). There are 18 residues in the CDR3. The sample's time point: patch test 3, about 24 weeks after DPC sensitization. Treatment defined: therapeutic diphenylcyclopropenone sensitization with weekly scalp DPC. In TCRdb, the RACE reads were re-called with MiXCR into one record per CDR3 protein. The sample contains fewer than 200,000 distinct CDR3 sequences, about 30% of which appear only once.

The rearrangement links TRBV7-7 to TRBJ2-1, with 11 bases matching TRBD2. The sequence was collected from a woman younger than 30 with alopecia areata. Some clones in this sample may be carry-over from other donors' samples. The source was whole blood, collected in connection with sensitization to the hapten diphenylcyclopropenone (DPC). Here the CDR3 reads CASSLGLAGLSNYNEQFF. The CDR3 DNA reads TGTGCTAGCAGCCTCGGACTAGCGGGTTTGTCCAACTACAATGAGCAGTTCTTC. Full variable domain (outside the CDR3, taken from reference TRBV7-7 and TRBJ2-1): GAGVSQSPRYKVTKRGQDVTLRCDPISSHATLYWYQQALGQGPEFLTYFNYEAQPDKSGLPSDRFSAERPEGSISTLTIQRTEQRDSAMYRCASSLGLAGLSNYNEQFFGPGTRLTVL.